Listed below are T cell receptor beta chains from one sample, sequenced in a study of PD-1 blockade in classical Hodgkin lymphoma. Profiled with immunoSEQ multiplex PCR; TCRdb holds only in-frame clones, not every one. The table has tens of thousands of clones, 80% seen once. The source was peripheral blood mononuclear cells (PBMCs), collected before the second cycle of nivolumab. These receptors were taken from a human donor with classical Hodgkin lymphoma. CDR3s include the opening cysteine and the closing phenylalanine or tryptophan. D genes are given only for firm matches. The listing skips clone size in some rows; elsewhere it reads once, few, many or a size class.

D,V,J,size,CDR3,DNA
NA,TRBV28,TRBJ1-1,NA,CASSYGLNKKAFF,TGTGCCAGCAGTTACGGTCTCAATAAAAAAGCTTTCTTT
NA,TRBV5-1,TRBJ1-1,NA,CASKETPGHRAYEAFF,TGCGCCAGCAAAGAAACACCGGGCCACCGGGCGTATGAAGCTTTCTTT
TRBD1,TRBV7-9,TRBJ1-1,NA,CASRQGADTEAFF,TGTGCCTCTCGACAGGGGGCGGATACTGAAGCTTTCTTT
NA,TRBV7-3,TRBJ2-2,NA,CASSLVGANGELFF,TGTGCCAGCAGCTTGGTAGGGGCGAACGGGGAGCTGTTTTTT
NA,TRBV30,TRBJ1-3,NA,CAWSVRGSGNTIYF,TGTGCCTGGAGTGTAAGAGGATCTGGAAACACCATATATTTT
TRBD2,TRBV19,TRBJ2-6,NA,CASTRAGGYSGANVLTF,TGTGCCAGTACCAGAGCGGGAGGCTACTCTGGGGCCAACGTCCTGACTTTC
NA,TRBV7-3,TRBJ2-7,NA,CASSPGPAFEQYF,TGTGCCAGCAGCCCGGGACCCGCCTTCGAGCAGTACTTC
NA,TRBV4-3,TRBJ2-3,NA,CASSQDRRTDTQYF,TGCGCCAGCAGCCAAGACCGTAGGACAGATACGCAGTATTTT
NA,TRBV6-4,TRBJ2-1,NA,CASSESYNEQFF,TGTGCCAGCAGTGAATCTTACAATGAGCAGTTCTTC
NA,TRBV12-2,TRBJ1-4,NA,CASRLAPLGQGNEKLFF,TGTGCAAGTCGCTTAGCTCCCCTGGGACAGGGAAATGAAAAACTGTTTTTT
TRBD2,TRBV5-6,TRBJ2-7,once,CASSYGLAGVSEQYF,TGTGCCAGCAGCTACGGACTAGCGGGGGTCTCCGAGCAGTACTTC
TRBD2,TRBV5-1,TRBJ2-1,NA,CASSPPTASGGDEQFF,TGCGCCAGCAGCCCCCCGACGGCTAGCGGAGGAGATGAGCAGTTCTTC
NA,TRBV7-6,TRBJ1-1,NA,CASSLTAIMNTEAFF,TGTGCCAGCAGCCTGACAGCTATTATGAACACTGAAGCTTTCTTT
TRBD1,TRBV28,TRBJ1-4,NA,CASRDSGTGNEKLFF,TGTGCCAGCAGGGATTCCGGGACAGGAAATGAAAAACTGTTTTTT
NA,TRBV7-9,TRBJ2-5,NA,CASSLRVSPARETQYF,TGTGCCAGCAGCTTGAGAGTAAGTCCCGCCAGAGAGACCCAGTACTTC
NA,TRBV5-5,TRBJ1-5,once,CASLPVPHLGEVNQPQHF,TGTGCCTCCCTACCGGTTCCCCACCTCGGGGAGGTTAATCAGCCCCAGCATTTT
TRBD1,TRBV5-1,TRBJ1-4,NA,CASSLSSTGAWANEKLFF,TGCGCCAGCAGCTTGAGCTCGACAGGGGCTTGGGCTAATGAAAAACTGTTTTTT
TRBD1,TRBV5-1,TRBJ1-2,NA,CASSRTDRAGGYTF,TGTGCCAGCAGCAGAACTGACAGGGCTGGTGGCTACACCTTC
NA,TRBV7-6,TRBJ2-1,NA,CASSQHGGDEQFF,TGTGCCAGCAGCCAACATGGAGGGGATGAGCAGTTCTTC
NA,TRBV5-5,TRBJ1-2,NA,CASSLRVSDGYTF,TGTGCCAGCAGCTTGCGGGTCTCAGACGGCTACACCTTC
TRBD1,TRBV14,TRBJ2-1,NA,CASSQDPGQGDNEQFF,TGTGCCAGCAGCCAAGATCCGGGACAGGGGGACAATGAGCAGTTCTTC
TRBD1,TRBV27,TRBJ1-6,NA,CASSPRPGGNSPLHF,TGTGCCAGCAGTCCCCGGCCAGGGGGCAATTCACCCCTCCACTTT
NA,TRBV4-3,TRBJ1-6,few,CASSQDRAHNSPLHF,TGCGCCAGCAGCCAAGATAGGGCTCATAATTCACCCCTCCACTTT
TRBD1,TRBV27,TRBJ1-4,NA,CASSGTGPVPNEKLFF,TGTGCCAGCAGTGGGACAGGGCCCGTCCCGAATGAAAAACTGTTTTTT
NA,TRBV5-1,TRBJ2-7,NA,CASSLPTRSYEQYF,TGCGCCAGCTCTCTTCCGACACGTTCCTACGAGCAGTACTTC
NA,TRBV11-3,TRBJ1-1,many,CASSPSGARTEAFF,TGTGCCAGCAGCCCCTCAGGGGCGCGAACTGAAGCTTTCTTT
NA,TRBV4-2,TRBJ2-7,NA,CASSGTGLLTYEQYF,TGTGCCAGCAGCGGCACAGGGCTGCTGACCTACGAGCAGTACTTC
NA,TRBV9,TRBJ2-3,NA,CASSFQGADTQYF,TGTGCCAGCAGCTTCCAAGGAGCAGATACGCAGTATTTT
TRBD1,TRBV5-5,TRBJ2-5,NA,CASTMFPGTGGAQTQYF,TGTGCCAGCACCATGTTTCCCGGGACAGGGGGCGCACAGACCCAGTACTTC
NA,TRBV11-3,TRBJ1-1,NA,CASSTTVVNTEAFF,TGTGCCAGCAGCACCACGGTAGTGAACACTGAAGCTTTCTTT
NA,TRBV4-3,TRBJ2-7,NA,CASSQDRARAAYEQYF,TGCGCCAGCAGCCAAGATAGGGCCAGGGCCGCCTACGAGCAGTACTTC
NA,TRBV6-5,TRBJ1-1,NA,CASSYSGDDMNTEAFF,TGTGCCAGCAGTTACTCGGGCGATGACATGAACACTGAAGCTTTCTTT
NA,TRBV5-1,TRBJ1-4,many,CASSLAGQGGEKLFF,TGCGCCAGCAGCTTGGCCGGGCAGGGTGGCGAAAAACTGTTTTTT
NA,TRBV10-2,TRBJ2-3,once,CASSRRVSTDTQYF,TGCGCCAGCAGTCGGCGGGTTAGCACAGATACGCAGTATTTT
NA,TRBV27,TRBJ2-7,NA,CASRSPGDYEQYF,TGTGCCAGCAGATCCCCGGGGGACTACGAGCAGTACTTC
TRBD1,TRBV15,TRBJ1-5,NA,CATRHRDRGNGQPQHF,TGTGCCACCAGACATCGGGACAGGGGTAACGGGCAGCCCCAGCATTTT
NA,TRBV2,TRBJ2-3,NA,CASSALPDTQYF,TGTGCCAGCAGCGCCCTTCCGGATACGCAGTATTTT
TRBD1,TRBV18,TRBJ2-3,NA,CASSGTGSTDTQYF,TGTGCCAGCTCAGGGACAGGGAGCACAGATACGCAGTATTTT
NA,TRBV9,TRBJ1-1,once,CASSVAGADTEAFF,TGTGCCAGCAGCGTAGCGGGCGCCGACACTGAAGCTTTCTTT
NA,TRBV30,TRBJ1-2,once,CACNRENYGYTF,TGTGCCTGCAACAGGGAAAACTATGGCTACACCTTC
NA,TRBV6-4,TRBJ1-2,NA,CASSDFGGLGYTF,TGTGCCAGCAGTGACTTTGGGGGGCTTGGCTACACCTTC
NA,TRBV7-2,TRBJ2-1,NA,CASSLTRTNNEQFF,TGTGCCAGCAGCTTAACAAGGACTAACAATGAGCAGTTCTTC
NA,TRBV28,TRBJ1-1,NA,CASSPIGAIGTEAFF,TGTGCCAGCAGTCCTATTGGCGCAATAGGCACTGAAGCTTTCTTT
NA,TRBV7-9,TRBJ2-2,NA,CASSLKLAGELFF,TGTGCCAGCAGCTTAAAACTAGCCGGGGAGCTGTTTTTT
NA,TRBV27,TRBJ2-1,NA,CASSLGHLYNEQFF,TGTGCCAGCAGTCTGGGACATCTGTACAATGAGCAGTTCTTC
NA,TRBV6-6,TRBJ1-2,NA,CASSYHGNGYTF,TGTGCCAGCAGTTATCATGGGAACGGCTACACCTTC
NA,TRBV7-2,TRBJ1-2,NA,CASSLEAIYGYTF,TGTGCCAGCAGCTTAGAGGCGATATATGGCTACACCTTC
TRBD2,TRBV29-1,TRBJ2-5,NA,CSVEDVRTSGSDETQYF,TGCAGCGTTGAAGATGTCCGGACTAGCGGGAGTGACGAGACCCAGTACTTC
NA,TRBV7-9,TRBJ2-7,few,CASSLIEVDEQYF,TGTGCCAGCAGCTTAATCGAAGTGGACGAGCAGTACTTC
NA,TRBV28,TRBJ1-1,NA,CASREQGNTEAFF,TGTGCCAGCAGAGAACAGGGGAACACTGAAGCTTTCTTT
TRBD2,TRBV4-3,TRBJ2-3,NA,CASSPAGPGWLPQDTQYF,TGCGCCAGCAGCCCAGCGGGACCCGGCTGGCTCCCACAAGATACGCAGTATTTT
NA,TRBV10-3,TRBJ2-7,NA,CAISASYEQYF,TGTGCCATCAGTGCCAGCTACGAGCAGTACTTC
NA,TRBV5-5,TRBJ2-3,NA,CASSLLMGRSEMDF,TGTGCCAGCAGCTTGCTTATGGGGCGGAGTGAAATGGATTTT
NA,TRBV5-8,TRBJ1-2,NA,CASSLGAPIAHGYTF,TGTGCCAGCAGCTTGGGGGCTCCTATAGCGCATGGCTACACCTTC
TRBD1,TRBV10-3,TRBJ2-1,NA,CAIKGTVSHNEQFF,TGTGCCATCAAAGGGACAGTTTCACACAATGAGCAGTTCTTC
TRBD1,TRBV5-4,TRBJ1-1,NA,CASSRLWDRVVNTEAFF,TGTGCCAGCAGCCGACTTTGGGACAGGGTGGTGAACACTGAAGCTTTCTTT
NA,TRBV30,TRBJ2-7,NA,CAWSELGVEQYF,TGTGCCTGGAGTGAATTGGGTGTCGAGCAGTACTTC
TRBD2,TRBV5-4,TRBJ2-1,NA,CASSTGLAGGGYNEQFF,TGTGCCAGCAGCACCGGACTAGCGGGAGGGGGATACAATGAGCAGTTCTTC
NA,TRBV30,TRBJ1-1,NA,CAWSVLGRPDTEAFF,TGTGCCTGGAGTGTACTCGGCAGGCCGGACACTGAAGCTTTCTTT